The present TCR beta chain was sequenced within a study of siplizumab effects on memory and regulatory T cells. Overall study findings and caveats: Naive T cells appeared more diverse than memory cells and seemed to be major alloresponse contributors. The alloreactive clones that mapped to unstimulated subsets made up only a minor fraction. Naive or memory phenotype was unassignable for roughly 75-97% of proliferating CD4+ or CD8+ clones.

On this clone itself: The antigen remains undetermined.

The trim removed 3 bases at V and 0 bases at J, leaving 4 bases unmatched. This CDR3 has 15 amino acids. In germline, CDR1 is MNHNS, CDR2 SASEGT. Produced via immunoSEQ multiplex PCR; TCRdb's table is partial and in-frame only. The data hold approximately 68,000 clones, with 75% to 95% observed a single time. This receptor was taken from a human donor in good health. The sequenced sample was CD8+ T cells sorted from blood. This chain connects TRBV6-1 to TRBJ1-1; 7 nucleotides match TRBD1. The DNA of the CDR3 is TGTGCCAGCAGTGAGTCGGACAGGCTGAACACTGAAGCTTTCTTT. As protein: CASSESDRLNTEAFF.